These T cell receptor beta chains were read from a single sample in a study of CD8 T cells in ankylosing spondylitis. TCRdb redid the calling of the 5' RACE reads with MiXCR, one entry per CDR3 protein. The repertoire consists of roughly 440,000 distinct CDR3 sequences, with roughly 15% occurring once and the leading ten covering 1%. Sequencing was performed on blood, either unsorted or a sorted T cell fraction (not recorded which). The receptors derive from a male donor with ankylosing spondylitis. CDR3s include the opening cysteine and the closing phenylalanine or tryptophan. The D gene is left open where the match is weak. Expanded clones get a size class; other rows say once, few or many, or leave the size out.

j_call,v_call,clone_size,d_call,cdr3_aa,cdr3_nt
TRBJ2-1,TRBV11-2,many,.,CASSLELLVTNEQFF,TGTGCCAGCAGCTTAGAGTTACTAGTCACCAATGAGCAGTTCTTC
TRBJ1-2,TRBV4-1,.,.,CASSQGGYGGYTF,TGCGCCAGCAGCCAAGGAGGGTATGGGGGCTACACCTTC
TRBJ1-3,TRBV18,few,.,CASSPGSAGNTIYF,TGTGCCAGCTCACCGGGTTCGGCTGGAAACACCATATATTTT
TRBJ2-7,TRBV28,.,TRBD1,CASSGQVAPYEQYF,TGTGCCAGCAGTGGACAGGTTGCCCCCTACGAGCAGTACTTC
TRBJ1-2,TRBV6-5,few,.,CASSYSTTVLGYTF,TGTGCCAGCAGTTACTCGACGACAGTCCTCGGCTACACCTTC
TRBJ1-5,TRBV6-2/TRBV6-3,few,TRBD1,CASRDRGYSNQPQHF,TGTGCCAGCAGGGACAGGGGCTATAGCAATCAGCCCCAGCATTTT
TRBJ1-4,TRBV6-1,few,.,CASRRTGGEVEKLFF,TGTGCCAGCAGGCGGACCGGCGGGGAGGTCGAAAAACTGTTTTTT
TRBJ1-2,TRBV4-1,.,.,CASSQSGVNYGYTF,TGCGCCAGCAGCCAGTCAGGGGTTAACTATGGCTACACCTTC
TRBJ1-4,TRBV10-3,.,.,CAISDGLWDEKLFF,TGTGCCATCAGTGATGGCCTTTGGGATGAAAAACTGTTTTTT
TRBJ2-3,TRBV5-5,few,.,CASSLAIWGSKDTQYF,TGTGCCAGCAGCTTGGCCATTTGGGGTAGTAAAGATACGCAGTATTTT
TRBJ2-3,TRBV11-1,.,.,CASSLQSPDPDLTDTQYF,TGTGCCAGCAGCTTACAAAGCCCGGACCCTGATTTAACAGATACGCAGTATTTT
TRBJ2-5,TRBV3-1,.,.,CASSQVVPLGETQYF,TGTGCCAGCAGCCAAGTAGTACCCCTAGGTGAGACCCAGTACTTC
TRBJ1-1,TRBV10-3,.,TRBD1,CAISESGRGQGTSFEAFF,TGTGCCATCAGTGAGTCTGGTAGGGGACAGGGGACCTCCTTTGAAGCTTTCTTT
TRBJ2-5,TRBV11-2,.,.,CASSPYYFQETQYF,TGTGCCAGCAGCCCATACTACTTCCAAGAGACCCAGTACTTC
TRBJ2-1,TRBV10-3,.,.,CAISESVNEQFF,TGTGCCATCAGTGAGTCCGTCAATGAGCAGTTCTTC
TRBJ2-5,TRBV29-1,.,TRBD2,CSAGPTSGGGTQYF,TGCAGCGCCGGACCGACTAGCGGGGGTGGGACCCAGTACTTC
TRBJ1-3,TRBV10-3,.,.,CAISESGLPSGNTIYF,TGTGCCATCAGTGAGTCGGGGCTACCCTCTGGAAACACCATATATTTT
TRBJ2-2,TRBV12-3/TRBV12-4,.,TRBD1,CASSQQGPGELFF,TGTGCCAGCAGTCAACAGGGGCCCGGGGAGCTGTTTTTT
TRBJ2-4,TRBV29-1,few,TRBD2,CSVPGGGAKNIQYF,TGCAGCGTACCTGGGGGGGGTGCCAAAAACATTCAGTACTTC
TRBJ2-4,TRBV20-1,.,.,CSATRGAKNIQYF,TGCAGTGCTACCAGGGGTGCCAAAAACATTCAGTACTTC
TRBJ2-3,TRBV6-1,.,.,CASKPKRLPSTDTQYF,TGTGCCAGCAAGCCAAAGAGGCTTCCTAGCACAGATACGCAGTATTTT
TRBJ2-7,TRBV7-2,.,TRBD2,CASSTRLAGATYEQYF,TGTGCCAGCAGCACCCGACTAGCGGGAGCCACCTACGAGCAGTACTTC
TRBJ1-4,TRBV7-9,few,.,CASSGDTPEKLFF,TGTGCCAGCAGCGGGGACACCCCTGAAAAACTGTTTTTT
TRBJ2-5,TRBV30,.,TRBD1,CAWRQGARQETQYF,TGTGCCTGGAGACAGGGGGCGCGCCAAGAGACCCAGTACTTC
TRBJ2-3,TRBV5-1,.,TRBD2,CASSAGTSGDTQYF,TGCGCCAGCAGCGCCGGGACTAGCGGAGATACGCAGTATTTT
TRBJ2-1,TRBV7-9,few,TRBD1,CASSLKGQTYNEQFF,TGTGCCAGCAGCTTAAAGGGACAGACCTACAATGAGCAGTTCTTC
TRBJ2-5,TRBV30,.,.,CAWRVVGLLETQYF,TGTGCCTGGAGGGTAGTGGGCCTCCTGGAGACCCAGTACTTC
TRBJ2-5,TRBV15,.,.,CATSRRRSGETQYF,TGTGCCACCAGCAGAAGAAGGAGCGGAGAGACCCAGTACTTC
TRBJ1-2,TRBV12-3/TRBV12-4,few,.,CASRRQSYGYTF,TGTGCCAGCAGGAGACAAAGCTATGGCTACACCTTC
TRBJ2-7,TRBV6-6,.,.,CASKGGEDYEQYF,TGTGCCAGCAAGGGGGGAGAGGACTACGAGCAGTACTTC
TRBJ2-7,TRBV10-3,.,TRBD2,CAISEGSGGTIYEQYF,TGTGCCATCAGTGAAGGGAGCGGGGGGACTATCTACGAGCAGTACTTC
TRBJ2-2,TRBV3-1,few,.,CASSQYTTSGSNTGELFF,TGTGCCAGCAGCCAATATACCACCTCCGGGAGCAACACCGGGGAGCTGTTTTTT
TRBJ1-5,TRBV2,.,TRBD1,CASNGGGGNQPQHF,TGTGCCAGCAATGGAGGGGGCGGCAATCAGCCCCAGCATTTT
TRBJ2-7,TRBV6-1,.,.,CASSDPRVYEQYF,TGTGCCAGCAGTGACCCCAGGGTCTACGAGCAGTACTTC
TRBJ2-5,TRBV4-2,few,TRBD2,CASSQDAGGETQYF,TGTGCCAGCAGCCAAGACGCGGGGGGGGAGACCCAGTACTTC
TRBJ2-1,TRBV3-1,.,TRBD2,CASRGTSGKNEQFF,TGTGCCAGCAGAGGGACTAGCGGGAAAAATGAGCAGTTCTTC
TRBJ1-5,TRBV7-2,few,.,CASSLAGISSLNQPQHF,TGTGCCAGCAGCTTAGCGGGGATCAGCAGCCTCAATCAGCCCCAGCATTTT
TRBJ1-1,TRBV7-9,.,.,CASSLDSPTEAFF,TGTGCCAGCAGCCTGGACAGCCCCACTGAAGCTTTCTTT
TRBJ2-2,TRBV7-2,.,TRBD1,CASSSGGQGGGELFF,TGTGCCAGCAGCTCCGGGGGACAGGGTGGCGGGGAGCTGTTTTTT
TRBJ1-1,TRBV30,.,TRBD1,CAWSVQGQGAVVNTEAFF,TGTGCCTGGAGTGTACAGGGACAGGGGGCTGTTGTGAACACTGAAGCTTTCTTT
TRBJ2-2,TRBV12-3/TRBV12-4,few,.,CASSPSQPSGELFF,TGTGCCAGCAGTCCAAGTCAACCCTCCGGGGAGCTGTTTTTT
TRBJ1-5,TRBV20-1,few,TRBD1,CSARVPGQNQPQHF,TGCAGTGCTAGAGTTCCGGGACAGAATCAGCCCCAGCATTTT
TRBJ2-2,TRBV28,few,.,CASSLKLNTGELFF,TGTGCCAGCAGTTTAAAGCTGAACACCGGGGAGCTGTTTTTT
TRBJ1-2,TRBV7-6,.,TRBD1,CASSLGQGSYGYTF,TGTGCCAGCAGCTTGGGACAGGGCAGCTATGGCTACACCTTC
TRBJ2-3,TRBV6-1,few,TRBD2,CASRGRGTDTQYF,TGTGCCAGCAGAGGGAGGGGCACAGATACGCAGTATTTT
TRBJ1-3,TRBV27,few,TRBD1,CASSSQGAKGNTIYF,TGTGCCAGCAGTTCGCAGGGGGCGAAAGGAAACACCATATATTTT
TRBJ1-5,TRBV2,once,.,CASSEGASWGNQPQHF,TGTGCCAGCAGTGAGGGTGCCTCTTGGGGCAATCAGCCCCAGCATTTT
TRBJ2-1,TRBV5-1,few,TRBD2,CASSYSGGAAYNEQFF,TGCGCCAGCAGTTATAGCGGGGGGGCGGCCTACAATGAGCAGTTCTTC
TRBJ1-4,TRBV4-1,.,.,CASSRGGNNEKLFF,TGCGCCAGCAGCCGAGGGGGTAATAATGAAAAACTGTTTTTT
TRBJ2-5,TRBV6-5,few,TRBD2,CASSYGGSGRAWETQYF,TGTGCCAGCAGTTACGGCGGTAGCGGGAGGGCCTGGGAGACCCAGTACTTC
TRBJ2-4,TRBV2,.,.,CASSDGGTDLAKNIQYF,TGTGCCAGCAGTGACGGGGGTACCGATCTAGCCAAAAACATTCAGTACTTC
TRBJ2-3,TRBV3-1,.,TRBD2,CASSRTGTITDTQYF,TGTGCCAGCAGCCGAACCGGGACTATCACAGATACGCAGTATTTT